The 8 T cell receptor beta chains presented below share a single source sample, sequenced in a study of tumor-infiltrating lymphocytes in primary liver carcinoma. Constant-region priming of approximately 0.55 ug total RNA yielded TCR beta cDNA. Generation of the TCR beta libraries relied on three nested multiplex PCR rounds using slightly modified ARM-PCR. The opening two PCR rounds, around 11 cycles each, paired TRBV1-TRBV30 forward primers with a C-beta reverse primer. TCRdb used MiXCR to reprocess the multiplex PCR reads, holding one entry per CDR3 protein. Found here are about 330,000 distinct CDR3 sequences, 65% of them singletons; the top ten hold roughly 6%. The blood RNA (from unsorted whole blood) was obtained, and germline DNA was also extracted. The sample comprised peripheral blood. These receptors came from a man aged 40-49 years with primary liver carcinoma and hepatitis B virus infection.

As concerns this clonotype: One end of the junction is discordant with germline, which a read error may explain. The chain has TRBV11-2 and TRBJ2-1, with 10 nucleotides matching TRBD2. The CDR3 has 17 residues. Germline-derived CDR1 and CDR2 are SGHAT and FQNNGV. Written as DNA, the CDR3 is TGTGCCAGCAGCTTAACCCTAGCGGGAGTAGCTGTGAATGAGCAATTCTTC. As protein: CASSLTLAGVAVNEQFF.

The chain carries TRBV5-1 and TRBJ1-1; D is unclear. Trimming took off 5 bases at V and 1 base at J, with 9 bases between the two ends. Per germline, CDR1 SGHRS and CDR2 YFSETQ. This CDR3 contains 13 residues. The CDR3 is CASRAARNTEAFF. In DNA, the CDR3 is TGCGCCAGCAGAGCGGCCAGGAACACTGAAGCTTTCTTT.

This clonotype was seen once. CDR3: CASSSEGLMTYNEQFF. The CDR3 region has the DNA TGCGCCAGCAGCTCGGAGGGACTTATGACCTACAATGAGCAGTTCTTC. The rearrangement uses TRBV5-1 and TRBJ2-1; D possibly corresponds to TRBD2 (6 bases). Germline V CDR1 and CDR2: SGHRS, YFSETQ. The V end lost 3 bases, the J end lost 2 bases, and 15 bases lay between the germline ends. The length of the CDR3 is 16 residues.

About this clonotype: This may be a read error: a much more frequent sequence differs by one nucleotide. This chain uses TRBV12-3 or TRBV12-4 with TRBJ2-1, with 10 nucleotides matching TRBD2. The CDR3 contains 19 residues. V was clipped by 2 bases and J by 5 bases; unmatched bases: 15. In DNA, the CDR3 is TGTGCCAGCAGTTTATATCTAGCGGGAGAAGGGAAACCCCACAATGAGCAGTTCTTC. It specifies CASSLYLAGEGKPHNEQFF.

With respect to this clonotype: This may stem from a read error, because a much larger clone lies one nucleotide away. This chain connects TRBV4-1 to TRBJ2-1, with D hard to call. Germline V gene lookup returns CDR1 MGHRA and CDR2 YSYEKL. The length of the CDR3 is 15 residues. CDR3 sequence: CASSHSTSSYNDQFF. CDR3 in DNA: TGCGCCAGCAGCCATTCGACGAGCTCCTACAATGATCAGTTCTTC.

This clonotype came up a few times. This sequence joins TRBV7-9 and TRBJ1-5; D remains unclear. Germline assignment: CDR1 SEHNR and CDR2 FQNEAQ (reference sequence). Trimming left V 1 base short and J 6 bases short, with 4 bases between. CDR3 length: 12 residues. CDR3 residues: CASSLGSQPQHF. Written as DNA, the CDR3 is TGTGCCAGCAGCTTAGGGAGTCAGCCCCAGCATTTT.

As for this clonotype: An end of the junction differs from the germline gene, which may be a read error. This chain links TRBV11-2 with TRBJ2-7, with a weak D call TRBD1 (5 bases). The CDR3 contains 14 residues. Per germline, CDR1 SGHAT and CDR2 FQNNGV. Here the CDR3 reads CASSQEGDSYEEYF. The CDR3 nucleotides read TGTGCCAGCAGCCAAGAAGGAGACAGTTACGAGGAGTACTTC. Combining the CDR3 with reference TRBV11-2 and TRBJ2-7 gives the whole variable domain EAGVAQSPRYKIIEKRQSVAFWCNPISGHATLYWYQQILGQGPKLLIQFQNNGVVDDSQLPKDRFSAERLKGVDSTLKIQPAKLEDSAVYLCASSQEGDSYEEYFGPGTRLTVT.

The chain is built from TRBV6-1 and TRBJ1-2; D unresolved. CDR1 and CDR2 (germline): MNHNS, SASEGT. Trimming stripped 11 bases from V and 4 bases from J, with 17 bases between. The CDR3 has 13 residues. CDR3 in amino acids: CAGTRPRSYGYTF. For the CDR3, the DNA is TGTGCCGGTACAAGGCCGCGCAGCTATGGCTACACCTTC.